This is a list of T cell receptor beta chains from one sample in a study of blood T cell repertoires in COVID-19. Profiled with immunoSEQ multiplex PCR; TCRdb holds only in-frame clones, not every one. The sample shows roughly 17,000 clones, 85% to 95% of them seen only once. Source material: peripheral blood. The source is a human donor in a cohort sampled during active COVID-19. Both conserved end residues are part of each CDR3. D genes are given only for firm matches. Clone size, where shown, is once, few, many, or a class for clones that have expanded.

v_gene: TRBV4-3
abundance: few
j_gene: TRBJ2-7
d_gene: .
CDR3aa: CASSQGAGEYEQYF
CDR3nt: TGCGCCAGCAGCCAAGGAGCGGGCGAGTACGAGCAGTACTTC

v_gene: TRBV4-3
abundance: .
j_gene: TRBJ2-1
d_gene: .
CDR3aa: CASSLRGSYSYNEQFF
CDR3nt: TGCGCCAGCAGCCTTCGGGGGTCTTACTCCTACAATGAGCAGTTCTTC

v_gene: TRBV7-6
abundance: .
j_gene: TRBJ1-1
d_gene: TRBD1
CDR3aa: CASSLTGVGKNTEAFF
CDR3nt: TGTGCCAGCAGCTTAACAGGGGTGGGGAAGAACACTGAAGCTTTCTTT

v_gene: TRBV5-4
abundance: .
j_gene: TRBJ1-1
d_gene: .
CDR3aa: CASSLKGSTEAFF
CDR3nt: TGTGCCAGCAGCTTGAAAGGGAGCACTGAAGCTTTCTTT

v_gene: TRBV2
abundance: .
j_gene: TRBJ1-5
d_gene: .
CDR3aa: CASRDSRIQPQHF
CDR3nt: TGTGCCAGCAGGGACAGTAGGATACAGCCCCAGCATTTT

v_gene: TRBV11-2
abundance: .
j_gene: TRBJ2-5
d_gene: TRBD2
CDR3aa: CASSIAGRGGETQYF
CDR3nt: TGTGCCAGCAGCATAGCAGGGCGCGGGGGAGAGACCCAGTACTTC

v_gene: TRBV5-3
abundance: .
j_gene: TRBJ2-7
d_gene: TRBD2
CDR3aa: CARSFGTSGRYYEQYF
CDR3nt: TGTGCCAGAAGCTTCGGGACTAGCGGGAGATACTACGAGCAGTACTTC

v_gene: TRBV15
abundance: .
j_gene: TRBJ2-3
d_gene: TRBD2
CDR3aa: CATNSGSWGDTQYF
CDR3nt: TGTGCCACCAACAGCGGGAGCTGGGGAGATACGCAGTATTTT

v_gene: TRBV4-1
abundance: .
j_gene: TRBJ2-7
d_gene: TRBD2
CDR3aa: CASSQGGGSGGHWGFYEQYF
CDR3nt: TGCGCCAGCAGCCAAGGTGGGGGTAGCGGGGGACATTGGGGTTTCTACGAGCAGTACTTC

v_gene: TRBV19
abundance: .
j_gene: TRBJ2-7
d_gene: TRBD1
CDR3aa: CASSIVLGQGALYEQYF
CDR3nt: TGTGCCAGTAGTATAGTGCTGGGACAGGGGGCTTTGTACGAGCAGTACTTC

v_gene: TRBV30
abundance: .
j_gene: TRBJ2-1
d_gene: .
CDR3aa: CAWAVGLSSYNEQFF
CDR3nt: TGTGCCTGGGCCGTAGGACTGAGCTCCTACAATGAGCAGTTCTTC

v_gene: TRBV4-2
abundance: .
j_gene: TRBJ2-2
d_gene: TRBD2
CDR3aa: CASSQGSSGGTNTGELFF
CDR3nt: TGTGCCAGCAGCCAAGGTTCTAGCGGGGGGACGAACACCGGGGAGCTGTTTTTT

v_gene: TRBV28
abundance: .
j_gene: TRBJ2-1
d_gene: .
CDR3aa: CASSPELGGLEQFF
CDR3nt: TGTGCCAGCAGCCCCGAGCTAGGCGGACTAGAGCAGTTCTTC

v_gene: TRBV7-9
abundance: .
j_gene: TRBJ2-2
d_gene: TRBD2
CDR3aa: CASGLAGEAGELFF
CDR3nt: TGTGCCAGCGGACTAGCGGGAGAAGCGGGGGAGCTGTTTTTT

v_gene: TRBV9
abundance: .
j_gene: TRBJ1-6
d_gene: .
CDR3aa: CASSGTANSYNSPLHF
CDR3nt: TGTGCCAGCAGCGGGACAGCTAACTCCTATAATTCACCCCTCCACTTT

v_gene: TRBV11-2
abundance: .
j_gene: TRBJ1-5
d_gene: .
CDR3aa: CASSLGQFNQPQHF
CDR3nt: TGTGCCAGCAGCTTAGGGCAGTTCAATCAGCCCCAGCATTTT

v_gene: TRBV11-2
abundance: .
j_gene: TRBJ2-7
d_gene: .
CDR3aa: CASSSSARLSYEQYF
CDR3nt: TGTGCCAGCAGCTCGAGCGCGAGACTCTCCTACGAGCAGTACTTC

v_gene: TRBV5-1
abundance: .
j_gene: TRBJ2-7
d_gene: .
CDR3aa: CASSPAQGNEQYF
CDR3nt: TGCGCCAGCAGCCCCGCTCAGGGTAACGAGCAGTACTTC